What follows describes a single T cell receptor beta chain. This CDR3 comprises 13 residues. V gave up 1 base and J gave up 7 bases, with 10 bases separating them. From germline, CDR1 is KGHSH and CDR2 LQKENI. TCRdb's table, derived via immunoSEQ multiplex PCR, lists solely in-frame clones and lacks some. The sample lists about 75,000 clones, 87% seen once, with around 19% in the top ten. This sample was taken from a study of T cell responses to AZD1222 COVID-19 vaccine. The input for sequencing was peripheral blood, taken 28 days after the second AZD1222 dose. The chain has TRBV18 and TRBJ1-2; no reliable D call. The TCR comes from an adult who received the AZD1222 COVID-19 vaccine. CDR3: CASSPQEGSGYTF. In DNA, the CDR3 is TGTGCCAGCTCACCACAAGAAGGGAGTGGCTACACCTTC.